One and the same sample provided the 30 T cell receptor beta chains below, sequenced in a study of cytomegalovirus exposure and HLA in healthy donors. The PCR employed 60 Vbeta primers together with 13 Jbeta primers. Clones were read by immunoSEQ multiplex PCR, and TCRdb kept only the in-frame ones, dropping some. Here the sample spans over 150,000 clones, about four fifths being singletons. Sequenced input: PBMCs. The source of these receptors is a man aged 25 to 40 in good health and CMV-seropositive.

A few counts support this clone. CDR3 DNA: TGTGCCAGCAGGACAGGGGGTAGAGGTGAAAAACTGTTTTTT. Translating gives CASRTGGRGEKLFF. The chain is built from TRBV6-5 and TRBJ1-4; 9 positions match TRBD1. This CDR3 has 14 residues. Germline V gene data show CDR1 as MNHEY and CDR2 as SVGAGI. V shed 6 bases, J shed 7 bases, and the junction held 6 bases outside the gene matches.

The chain is built from TRBV4-1 and TRBJ2-7; unclear D gene. Germline V gene sequence: CDR1 MGHRA, CDR2 YSYEKL. This CDR3 region has 14 residues. V was clipped by 0 bases and J by 3 bases, with 9 bases between them. The CDR3 sequence is CASSQDWWLYEQYF. The CDR3 coding sequence is TGCGCCAGCAGCCAAGACTGGTGGCTCTACGAGCAGTACTTC.

V and J are TRBV7-3 and TRBJ2-3; D gene uncertain. This CDR3 has 14 residues. CDR1 is SGHTA, CDR2 FQGTGA, per germline. V lost 0 bases, J lost 5 bases, and 9 bases lay in between. DNA of the CDR3: TGTGCCAGCAGCTTAACGGGCCCAAAAGATACGCAGTATTTT. The encoded protein is CASSLTGPKDTQYF. Based on the CDR3 plus reference TRBV7-3 and TRBJ2-3, the full variable domain is GAGVSQTPSNKVTEKGKYVELRCDPISGHTALYWYRQSLGQGPEFLIYFQGTGAADDSGLPNDRFFAVRPEGSVSTLKIQRTERGDSAVYLCASSLTGPKDTQYFGPGTRLTVL.

J is TRBJ1-2 and V is TRBV15; D is perhaps TRBD1 (6 bases). The V end was cut by 1 base, the J end by 4 bases, with 13 bases between. Germline-derived CDR1 and CDR2 are LNHNV and YYDKDF (reference sequence). The CDR3 runs 15 residues. The CDR3 sequence: CATSRVKTGSYGYTF. The CDR3 region has the DNA TGTGCCACCAGCAGAGTTAAGACAGGTTCCTATGGCTACACCTTC.

The V call is TRBV9, the J call TRBJ2-1; tentatively, D is TRBD1 (6 bases). With 0 bases removed from V and 6 bases from J, the gap between germline ends came to 13 bases. The CDR3 has 15 amino acids. CDR1 and CDR2 from the germline V gene are SGDLS and YYNGEE. DNA for the CDR3: TGTGCCAGCAGCGTAGTGCCAGGGGCGGCCAATGAGCAGTTCTTC. It translates to CASSVVPGAANEQFF. The entire variable domain, with the rest obtained from reference TRBV9 and TRBJ2-1, is as follows: DSGVTQTPKHLITATGQRVTLRCSPRSGDLSVYWYQQSLDQGLQFLIQYYNGEERAKGNILERFSAQQFPDLHSELNLSSLELGDSALYFCASSVVPGAANEQFFGPGTRLTVL.

The chain links TRBV19 to TRBJ2-7; 9 nucleotides match TRBD1. J lost 5 bases, V lost 5 bases, and 7 bases had no gene match. Germline CDR1 and CDR2: LNHDA and SQIVND (reference sequence). This CDR3 comprises 14 residues. CDR3 in amino acids: CASSPGTGIHEQYF. DNA for the CDR3: TGTGCCAGTAGTCCCGGGACAGGGATTCACGAGCAGTACTTC.

The DNA for the CDR3 is TGTGCCAGCAGTCCTCGGGACCCCCGGGGGTCCGGGGAGCTGTTTTTT. This encodes CASSPRDPRGSGELFF. The V and J genes are TRBV2 and TRBJ2-2; perhaps TRBD2 as D (6 bases). V was trimmed by 5 bases and J by 6 bases, leaving 19 bases between them. CDR1 and CDR2 (germline): SNHLY, FYNNEI. CDR3 length equals 16 residues.

The gene calls are TRBV27 and TRBJ2-7; D ambiguous. V lost 3 bases and J 6 bases, leaving 12 bases between the germline ends. Germline loops: CDR1 MNHEY, CDR2 SMNVEV (reference sequence). This CDR3 is built from 13 residues. The CDR3: CASSFGFRSEQYF. CDR3 coding DNA: TGTGCCAGCAGTTTCGGATTTAGGAGCGAGCAGTACTTC.

This clone has a handful of counts. The chain recombines TRBV18 with TRBJ2-1; 10 bases are a match to TRBD1. Germline assignment: CDR1 KGHSH and CDR2 LQKENI. V dropped 2 bases and J dropped 8; count of bases not matched to a gene: 6. The CDR3 loop spans 15 amino acids. The CDR3 sequence is CASSPTKDRGYEQFF. As DNA, the CDR3 is TGTGCCAGCTCACCAACGAAGGACAGGGGGTATGAGCAGTTCTTC.

Only a few counts were recorded for this clone. This sequence joins TRBV4-1 and TRBJ1-5; perhaps TRBD1 as D (5 bases). CDR1 is MGHRA and CDR2 is YSYEKL in the germline V gene. The length of the CDR3 is 15 residues. The V gene lost 3 bases and the J gene lost 0 bases, with 9 bases spanning the gap. The CDR3 is CASSQGGYSNQPQHF. The CDR3 DNA is TGCGCCAGCAGCCAGGGGGGATATAGCAATCAGCCCCAGCATTTT.

This clone came up once. The rearrangement uses TRBV19 and TRBJ1-5; D perhaps matches TRBD1 (5 bases). This CDR3 has 13 residues. V lost 6 bases and J lost 0, with 6 bases in between. Germline lookup yields CDR1 LNHDA and CDR2 SQIVND (reference sequence). CDR3 DNA: TGTGCCAGTAGGACAGATAGCAATCAGCCCCAGCATTTT. It translates to CASRTDSNQPQHF.

This clone has a single count. The chain couples TRBV27 to TRBJ1-4, with D tentatively TRBD1 (5 bases). V dropped 5 bases and J dropped 7 bases, with 11 bases sitting between them. Germline loops: CDR1 MNHEY, CDR2 SMNVEV (reference sequence). The CDR3 runs to 13 residues. In DNA form, the CDR3 reads TGTGCCAGCAGTCAGGGTCTGGGTGAAAAACTGTTTTTT. Translation gives CASSQGLGEKLFF.

The chain employs TRBV19 and TRBJ1-5, with TRBD1 matching over 7 bases. Looked up from germline, CDR1 is LNHDA and CDR2 is SQIVND (reference sequence). The CDR3 has 14 residues. After removal of 3 bases from V and 3 bases from J, the junction contained 2 bases not matched to a gene. The CDR3: CASSIGQVNQPQHF. CDR3 bases: TGTGCCAGTAGTATCGGACAGGTCAATCAGCCCCAGCATTTT.

The J gene is TRBJ1-4, the V gene TRBV19, with D perhaps TRBD1 (5 bases). The CDR3 totals 14 residues. V lost 6 bases, J lost 3 bases, and 11 bases lay in between. Germline V gene sequence: CDR1 LNHDA, CDR2 SQIVND (reference sequence). The CDR3, as DNA: TGTGCCAGTAGCAGACAGAACTCTAATGAAAAACTGTTTTTT. Its protein product is CASSRQNSNEKLFF.

This clone was seen a single time. V and J are TRBV6-5 and TRBJ1-2, with TRBD1 matching over 11 bases. Losses at the gene ends were 5 bases for V and 4 bases for J; bases not matched to a gene: 6. The CDR3 has 15 residues. Germline V CDR1 and CDR2: MNHEY, SVGAGI. CDR3 bases: TGTGCCAGCAGTCCCAGGACAGGGGGCGCCTATGGCTACACCTTC. Its translation: CASSPRTGGAYGYTF.

This clone was observed a single time. This chain uses TRBV10-3 with TRBJ2-4, with a tentative D call TRBD2 (6 bases). CDR3 length: 15 amino acids. Germline V gives CDR1 ENHRY, CDR2 SYGVKD. Trimming removed 2 bases at V and 7 bases at J, with 15 bases between. The CDR3 loop reads CAISEPKTRGNIQYF. The CDR3, as DNA: TGTGCCATCAGTGAGCCTAAGACCCGGGGGAACATTCAGTACTTC.

This clone was found a few times. The chain links TRBV28 to TRBJ2-3; 7 nucleotides agree with TRBD1. This CDR3 has 15 residues. After removal of 6 bases from V and 0 bases from J, the junction contained 6 bases not matched to a gene. Germline CDR1 MDHEN, CDR2 SYDVKM. CDR3 residues: CASRSGTASTDTQYF. As DNA, the CDR3 is TGTGCCAGCAGATCAGGGACAGCTAGCACAGATACGCAGTATTTT.

DNA of the CDR3: TGTGCCAGCTCACCGGGGGGACAGGGAAATGGCTACACCTTC. This translates into CASSPGGQGNGYTF. V gene TRBV18 combines with J gene TRBJ1-2; TRBD1 matches at 9 bases. This CDR3 contains 14 residues. After removal of 3 bases from V and 6 bases from J, the junction contained 5 bases not matched to a gene. From germline, CDR1 is KGHSH and CDR2 LQKENI.

J is TRBJ2-7 and V is TRBV7-2; 11 bases line up with TRBD2. CDR3 length: 16 amino acids. Germline trimming cut 1 base from V and 5 bases from J; bases unmatched to any gene: 7. CDR1 is SGHTA and CDR2 is FQGNSA in the germline V gene. This CDR3 is CASSLVGSGRAHEQYF. The CDR3 DNA follows: TGTGCCAGCAGCTTAGTCGGTAGCGGGAGGGCCCACGAGCAGTACTTC.

This chain connects TRBV15 to TRBJ1-5; possible D gene TRBD1, 5 bases. Per germline, CDR1 LNHNV and CDR2 YYDKDF (reference sequence). The ends were cut back, 0 bases at V and 4 bases at J, with 19 bases in the middle. The CDR3 has 18 residues. The chain's CDR3 is CATSREPVLGDRNQPQHF. The CDR3, as DNA: TGTGCCACCAGCAGAGAACCCGTTTTAGGGGATCGGAATCAGCCCCAGCATTTT.

This chain joins TRBV4-2 and TRBJ2-6; tentatively, D is TRBD2 (6 bases). Germline V gene data show CDR1 as LGHNA and CDR2 as YNFKEQ. V was trimmed by 2 bases and J by 0 bases, leaving 11 bases between them. The CDR3 runs to 17 residues. DNA of the CDR3: TGTGCCAGCAGCCAACCGGCGGGATACTCTGGGGCCAACGTCCTGACTTTC. Its translation: CASSQPAGYSGANVLTF.

V is TRBV6-5 and J is TRBJ2-7, with TRBD1 identical over 8 bases. Germline values: CDR1 MNHEY, CDR2 SVGAGI. The CDR3 sequence is 13 residues long. V lost 4 bases to trimming and J lost 2 bases; unmatched junction nucleotides: 1. The CDR3 spells CASSLTGAYEQYF. CDR3 bases: TGTGCCAGCAGTTTGACAGGGGCCTACGAGCAGTACTTC.

The chain couples TRBV5-5 to TRBJ1-5, with TRBD1 matching 9 bases. The V gene end was trimmed by 4 bases and the J gene end by 2 bases; junction bases not matched to a gene: 4. Germline lookup yields CDR1 SGHKS and CDR2 YYEKEE (reference sequence). This CDR3 contains 15 residues. This chain's CDR3 is CASSQQGAGNQPQHF. DNA for the CDR3: TGTGCCAGCAGCCAACAGGGGGCGGGCAATCAGCCCCAGCATTTT.

The chain couples TRBV18 to TRBJ1-2; 8 nucleotides line up with TRBD1. The CDR3 is 15 amino acids. Germline-derived CDR1 and CDR2 are KGHSH and LQKENI. V lost 6 bases and J lost 0; bases outside the gene matches: 6. CDR3 coding DNA: TGTGCCAGCTCGCTGGGACAGGCCACTAACTATGGCTACACCTTC. The encoded protein is CASSLGQATNYGYTF.

This clone has a handful of counts. Different DNA sequences within this sample yield the same CDR3. The rearrangement uses TRBV15 and TRBJ1-2; possible D gene TRBD1, 5 bases. Germline CDR1 is LNHNV and CDR2 is YYDKDF (reference sequence). The CDR3 loop spans 13 amino acids. V was cut by 0 bases and J by 5 bases, with 7 bases left in between. This CDR3 reads CATSRDRGYGYTF. The CDR3 nucleotides are TGTGCCACCAGCAGAGATCGGGGGTATGGCTACACCTTC.

This clone has only a few counts. The chain is built from TRBV4-2 and TRBJ1-2, with D unresolved. The CDR3 runs to 15 residues. V dropped 0 bases and J dropped 2 bases, with 10 bases sitting between them. CDR1 is LGHNA and CDR2 is YNFKEQ in the germline V gene. This CDR3 is CASSQDPTENYGYTF. CDR3 nucleotide sequence: TGTGCCAGCAGCCAAGACCCCACAGAGAACTATGGCTACACCTTC.

The CDR3 region has the DNA TGTGCCAGCAGTAGATACTCCGCGCAGGGCCACGAGCAGTACTTC. This encodes CASSRYSAQGHEQYF. This chain connects TRBV25-1 to TRBJ2-7; maybe TRBD1 (5 bases). V shed 5 bases and J shed 5 bases, with 19 bases lying between them. The length of the CDR3 is 15 residues. Per the germline V gene, CDR1 is MGHDK and CDR2 is SYGVNS.

The gene calls are TRBV4-1 and TRBJ2-3; 8 positions match TRBD1. CDR3 length equals 14 residues. From germline, CDR1 is MGHRA and CDR2 YSYEKL. Trimming removed 5 bases from V and 5 bases from J; junction bases left unmatched: 6. The CDR3 DNA reads as TGCGCCAGCAGCACGACAGGGGCAGAAGATACGCAGTATTTT. Its translation is CASSTTGAEDTQYF.

CDR3 residues: CASSPDRPYEQYF. For the CDR3, the DNA is TGTGCCAGCAGCCCGGACAGACCCTACGAGCAGTACTTC. The V gene is TRBV11-2, the J gene TRBJ2-7, with D tentatively TRBD1 (6 bases). The ends were cut back, 5 bases at V and 2 bases at J, with 10 bases in the middle. The CDR3 consists of 13 residues. CDR1 and CDR2 from the germline V gene are SGHAT and FQNNGV.

This chain links TRBV4-1 with TRBJ2-1; 11 bases match TRBD2. V lost 1 base, J lost 0 bases, and 14 bases stayed unmatched. Germline assignment: CDR1 MGHRA and CDR2 YSYEKL. CDR3 length equals 21 residues. In DNA form, the CDR3 reads TGCGCCAGCAGCCAAGGAAGGGTCAGTAGCCTAGCGGGGGGCTCCTACAATGAGCAGTTCTTC. It encodes CASSQGRVSSLAGGSYNEQFF.